This T cell receptor (beta chain) is drawn from a study of T cell clones after liver transplantation. Study in general: Third-party-reactive TCRbeta sequences from pre-transplant mixed lymphocyte reactions served as antigen-independent comparators. Three of the eight recipients were HCV-positive; the rest had non-autoimmune, non-viral transplant indications.

TCRdb's copy holds only in-frame clones and misses some; the assay was immunoSEQ multiplex PCR. Among 55,000 to 75,000 clones listed, about 73% were seen once. The V gene lost 3 bases and the J gene lost 7 bases, with 7 bases spanning the gap. CDR1 is KGHSH, CDR2 LQKENI, per germline. The CDR3 has 12 amino acids. Many counts were recorded for this clone. The chain combines TRBV18 with TRBJ2-1; D unclear. This receptor was identified in a human patient who received a liver transplant. Some T cells may be transferred from the graft donor. The sample in question was CD4+ T cells from blood, obtained at the approximately 16-month timepoint. CDR3 coding DNA: TGTGCCAGCTCACCTCCTCTGAATGAGCAGTTCTTC. This translates into CASSPPLNEQFF.